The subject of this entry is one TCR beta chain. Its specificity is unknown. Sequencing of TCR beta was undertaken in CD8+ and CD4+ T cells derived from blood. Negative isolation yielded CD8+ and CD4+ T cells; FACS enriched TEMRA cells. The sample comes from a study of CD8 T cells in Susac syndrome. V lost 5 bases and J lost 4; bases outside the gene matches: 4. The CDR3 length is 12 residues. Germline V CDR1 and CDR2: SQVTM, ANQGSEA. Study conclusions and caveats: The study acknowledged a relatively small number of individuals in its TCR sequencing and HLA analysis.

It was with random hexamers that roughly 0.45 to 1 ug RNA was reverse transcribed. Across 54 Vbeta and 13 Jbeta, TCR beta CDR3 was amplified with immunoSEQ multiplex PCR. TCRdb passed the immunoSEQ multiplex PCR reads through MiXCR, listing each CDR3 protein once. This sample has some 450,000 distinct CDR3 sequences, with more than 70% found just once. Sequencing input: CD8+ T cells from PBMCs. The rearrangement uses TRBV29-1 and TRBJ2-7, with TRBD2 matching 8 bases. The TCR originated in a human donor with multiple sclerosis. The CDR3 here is CSVRLASYEQYF. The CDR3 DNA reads TGCAGCGTTCGACTAGCGTCGTACGAGCAGTACTTC.